Listed below are T cell receptor beta chains from one sample, sequenced in a study of beta chain features in type 1 diabetes. Generated by immunoSEQ multiplex PCR, the TCRdb table keeps only in-frame clones and is missing some. The profile covers more than 250,000 clones, with 15% appearing a single time and about 0.014% taken by the ten largest. The specimen sequenced was naive CD4+ T cells from blood. These TCRs come from a man aged 18 to 30 with type 1 diabetes. The CDR3 runs from the conserved cysteine through the conserved F or W.

v_call,j_call,cdr3_aa
TRBV29-1,TRBJ2-5,CSVAASGVRETQYF
TRBV30,TRBJ1-2,CAWSVYPNGQAGYTF
TRBV18,TRBJ1-4,CASSLGTANEKLFF
TRBV23-1,TRBJ2-1,CASSHSDNYNEQFF
TRBV7-2,TRBJ2-5,CASSLLGQAQETQYF
TRBV25-1,TRBJ1-4,CASSESEGAGEKLFF
TRBV4-3,TRBJ2-3,CASSQDPTYTDTQYF
TRBV9,TRBJ2-5,CASSAGLALETQYF
TRBV19,TRBJ1-1,CASSSGQGIEAFF
TRBV4-1,TRBJ2-2,CASSQVVAGVSGELFF
TRBV11-2,TRBJ2-5,CASSLFRGAETQYF
TRBV19,TRBJ2-7,CASGDSYEQYF
TRBV5-4,TRBJ2-1,CASSLPSSYNEQFF
TRBV11-2,TRBJ2-7,CASRDTGSYEQYF
TRBV25-1,TRBJ1-2,CASSSGTFRYGYTF
TRBV28,TRBJ2-5,CASSVGTQRETQYF
TRBV7-2,TRBJ2-1,CASSLGRSGRRNEQFF
TRBV7-2,TRBJ2-7,CASQADRGSYEQYF
TRBV2,TRBJ2-3,CASSPSGFTDTQYF
TRBV4-2,TRBJ2-3,CASSQDLGGVFTDTQYF
TRBV5-6,TRBJ2-7,CASSWTGSYEQYF
TRBV7-2,TRBJ1-2,CASSLTGQDYGYTF
TRBV6-5,TRBJ2-5,CASRLAGAGEQYF
TRBV7-2,TRBJ2-5,CASSLTRSETQYF
TRBV6-5,TRBJ2-3,CASTPGANTDTQYF
TRBV14,TRBJ2-1,CASSDSLAGLGNEQFF
TRBV2,TRBJ1-2,CASSSDRDAYGYTF
TRBV7-2,TRBJ2-5,CASSFGSFKEETQYF
TRBV7-2,TRBJ2-1,CASSINGYNEQFF
TRBV7-9,TRBJ2-1,CASSLGDGGEQFF
TRBV6-1,TRBJ1-2,CASSEAGLGYTF
TRBV2,TRBJ2-3,CASRTPPSGGARDTQYF
TRBV6-5,TRBJ2-4,CASSYSSGGNIQYF
TRBV9,TRBJ2-2,CASSLSGDTGELFF
TRBV11-3,TRBJ2-5,CASSLSGVETQYF
TRBV9,TRBJ1-2,CASSVVVGPDYGYTF
TRBV25-1,TRBJ1-1,CASSNVDRSNTEAFF
TRBV7-9,TRBJ2-7,CASSRQGIAYEQYF
TRBV9,TRBJ1-4,CASSPSLGGRAFEKLFF
TRBV29-1,TRBJ2-1,CSAGSTSGRALYEQFF
TRBV5-1,TRBJ1-2,CASSLGQGADGYTF
TRBV28,TRBJ1-5,CASSLSQPQHF
TRBV20-1,TRBJ2-1,CSAGLNNEQFF
TRBV27,TRBJ2-7,CATQSGQGDEQYF
TRBV4-3,TRBJ2-5,CASSQELATPTQYF